The 19 T cell receptor beta chains presented below share a single source sample, sequenced in a study of blood T cell repertoires in COVID-19. Profiling relied on immunoSEQ multiplex PCR, and the TCRdb table lists in-frame clones only, not all of them. The sample holds about 280,000 clones, approximately 88% seen once. The sample comprised PBMCs or T cells enriched from blood (not recorded which). These receptors came from a woman aged 25 to 39 who had recovered from COVID-19.

V gene TRBV27 combines with J gene TRBJ2-7; possibly TRBD2 for D (7 bases). The CDR3 has 16 residues. The V gene's germline CDR1 is MNHEY and CDR2 SMNVEV (reference sequence). Trimming left V 0 bases short and J 4 bases short, with 16 bases between. The CDR3 DNA reads as TGTGCCAGCAGTTTATCCGGGGGAGGGGGAGCTTACGAGCAGTACTTC. This encodes CASSLSGGGGAYEQYF.

The rearrangement joins TRBV9 to TRBJ2-5, with D perhaps matching TRBD2 (5 bases). CDR3 length: 13 amino acids. Trimming removed 4 bases from V and 5 bases from J, with 12 bases in between. Germline V CDR1 and CDR2: SGDLS, YYNGEE. CDR3: CASSTPGEETQYF. CDR3 nucleotides: TGTGCCAGCAGCACCCCCGGGGAGGAGACCCAGTACTTC.

This clone showed up just once. The chain carries TRBV27 and TRBJ1-2; D remains ambiguous. The germline CDR1 and CDR2 sequences are MNHEY and SMNVEV (reference sequence). The CDR3 runs 12 residues. V lost 4 bases and J lost 2, with 5 bases in between. The chain's CDR3 is CASSSGNYGYTF. The DNA for the CDR3 is TGTGCCAGCAGTTCCGGGAACTATGGCTACACCTTC.

The V and J genes are TRBV27 and TRBJ2-1, with TRBD1 matching over 11 bases. From germline, CDR1 is MNHEY and CDR2 SMNVEV (reference sequence). V lost 6 bases to trimming and J lost 4 bases; unmatched junction nucleotides: 5. The CDR3 has 15 residues. CDR3 in amino acids: CASRQDRGPYNEQFF. In nucleotides, the CDR3 is TGTGCCAGCAGACAGGACAGGGGGCCTTACAATGAGCAGTTCTTC.

The genes are TRBV5-1 and TRBJ2-2; TRBD2 aligns across 11 bases. This CDR3 has 18 residues. From germline, CDR1 is SGHRS and CDR2 YFSETQ. V lost 3 bases, J lost 1 base, and 8 bases stayed unmatched. The CDR3 here is CASSSSTSGELNTGELFF. Here the CDR3 DNA reads TGCGCCAGCAGCTCCTCGACTAGCGGGGAGCTGAACACCGGGGAGCTGTTTTTT.

The chain is built from TRBV27 and TRBJ1-1; D remains unclear. Looked up from germline, CDR1 is MNHEY and CDR2 is SMNVEV (reference sequence). With 0 bases removed from V and 4 bases from J, the gap between germline ends came to 6 bases. This CDR3 comprises 13 residues. CDR3 amino acids: CASSLSPFTEAFF. In DNA form, the CDR3 reads TGTGCCAGCAGTTTATCTCCCTTCACTGAAGCTTTCTTT.

The gene calls are TRBV15 and TRBJ2-2; the match to TRBD1 covers 8 bases. CDR3 length equals 15 residues. V trimming: 2 bases; J trimming: 6 bases; junction bases outside the gene matches: 5. Per the germline V gene, CDR1 is LNHNV and CDR2 is YYDKDF (reference sequence). CDR3 protein: CATSRRWTGSGELFF. The CDR3 nucleotides read TGTGCCACCAGCAGACGATGGACAGGGTCCGGGGAGCTGTTTTTT.

The rearrangement uses TRBV28 and TRBJ1-2; TRBD1 matches 9 bases. J lost 5 bases, V lost 6 bases, and 13 bases had no gene match. This CDR3 is built from 16 residues. In germline, CDR1 is MDHEN, CDR2 SYDVKM. The CDR3 sequence is CASSPEGTGLRYGYTF. As DNA, the CDR3 is TGTGCCAGCAGCCCAGAAGGGACAGGGTTACGGTATGGCTACACCTTC.

The chain uses TRBV27 and TRBJ1-2; 8 nucleotides match TRBD1. The CDR3 runs 13 residues. Trimming removed 3 bases from V and 9 bases from J; junction bases left unmatched: 6. Germline V gives CDR1 MNHEY, CDR2 SMNVEV (reference sequence). The CDR3 DNA reads as TGTGCCAGCAGTTTCACAGGGGGTTATAGCTACACCTTC. Its protein is CASSFTGGYSYTF.

The chain has TRBV7-9 and TRBJ2-3, with 9 nucleotides matching TRBD2. The germline gives CDR1 SEHNR, CDR2 FQNEAQ (reference sequence). Trimming took 5 bases from V and 1 from J; bases not matched to a gene: 7. CDR3 size: 16 residues. CDR3 amino acids: CASSPLGGRGTDTQYF. The CDR3 DNA reads TGTGCCAGCAGCCCACTTGGCGGGAGGGGCACAGATACGCAGTATTTT.

The CDR3 DNA sequence: TGCGCCAGCAGCCAAGATGGTCTCGGGGGAATGTATGTTGGCTACACCTTC. It yields the protein CASSQDGLGGMYVGYTF. The rearrangement links TRBV4-1 to TRBJ1-2; D perhaps matches TRBD1 (5 bases). The CDR3 loop spans 17 amino acids. The V end was cut by 0 bases, the J end by 7 bases, with 21 bases between. Per germline, CDR1 MGHRA and CDR2 YSYEKL.

The count of this clone is one. The chain links TRBV2 to TRBJ1-1, with D hard to call. Germline-derived CDR1 and CDR2 are SNHLY and FYNNEI. Trimming left V 7 bases short and J 0 bases short, with 9 bases between. The CDR3 loop spans 13 amino acids. As DNA, the CDR3 is TGTGCCAGCAAGAGGAACTTGAACACTGAAGCTTTCTTT. Translating gives CASKRNLNTEAFF. The full variable domain, its missing parts supplied by reference TRBV2 and TRBJ1-1, is EPEVTQTPSHQVTQMGQEVILRCVPISNHLYFYWYRQILGQKVEFLVSFYNNEISEKSEIFDDQFSVERPDGSNFTLKIRSTKLEDSAMYFCASKRNLNTEAFFGQGTRLTVV.

The chain has TRBV3-1 (or the pseudogene TRBV3-2) and TRBJ2-3, with D possibly TRBD2 on 6 matching bases. Trimming took off 5 bases at V and 6 bases at J, with 15 bases between the two ends. The CDR3 is made up of 14 amino acids. CDR1 is LGHDT and CDR2 is YNNKEL in the germline V gene (reference sequence). The CDR3 spells CASSYQSLADTQYF. The CDR3 nucleotides read TGTGCCAGCAGCTATCAATCTCTAGCGGATACGCAGTATTTT.

The chain carries TRBV7-2 and TRBJ2-1; 10 bases map to TRBD2. V was clipped by 3 bases and J by 4 bases; unmatched bases: 3. The CDR3 is made up of 15 amino acids. CDR1 is SGHTA and CDR2 is FQGNSA in the germline V gene. The CDR3 DNA is TGTGCCAGCAGCTTTAGACTAGCGGGTTACAATGAGCAGTTCTTC. This codes for CASSFRLAGYNEQFF. Combining the CDR3 with reference TRBV7-2 and TRBJ2-1 gives the whole variable domain GAGVSQSPSNKVTEKGKDVELRCDPISGHTALYWYRQSLGQGLEFLIYFQGNSAPDKSGLPSDRFSAERTGGSVSTLTIQRTQQEDSAVYLCASSFRLAGYNEQFFGPGTRLTVL.

Here the CDR3 reads CASSGGRGVVRNIQYF. In DNA form, the CDR3 reads TGTGCCAGCAGTGGAGGACGCGGGGTGGTTAGAAACATTCAGTACTTC. V gene TRBV9 combines with J gene TRBJ2-4, with D possibly matching TRBD2 (6 bases). Trimming cost V 5 bases and J 6 bases, with 21 bases left between them. Germline CDR1 reads SGDLS; CDR2 reads YYNGEE. The CDR3 is made up of 16 amino acids.

The CDR3 DNA follows: TGTGCCAGCACGGAGACAGACTCCTACGAGCAGTACTTC. This translates into CASTETDSYEQYF. The chain employs TRBV28 and TRBJ2-7; D perhaps matches TRBD1 (5 bases). Germline values: CDR1 MDHEN, CDR2 SYDVKM. The CDR3 loop spans 13 amino acids. The V gene lost 7 bases and the J gene lost 0 bases, with 10 bases spanning the gap.

This clone occurred a few times. This chain joins TRBV2 and TRBJ2-5; 8 nucleotides agree with TRBD1. CDR3 length: 11 residues. J lost 4 bases, V lost 11 bases, and 3 bases had no gene match. Germline V gives CDR1 SNHLY, CDR2 FYNNEI. The CDR3 reads CAGQGTETQYF. The DNA of the CDR3 is TGTGCCGGACAGGGAACAGAGACCCAGTACTTC.

The chain recombines TRBV28 with TRBJ2-3; 7 nucleotides align to TRBD1. Germline values: CDR1 MDHEN, CDR2 SYDVKM. The CDR3 is made up of 15 amino acids. Losses at the gene ends were 5 bases for V and 2 bases for J; bases not matched to a gene: 7. For the CDR3, the DNA is TGTGCCAGCAGTCCCCGACAGGGTCTCACAGATACGCAGTATTTT. This encodes CASSPRQGLTDTQYF.

V usage is TRBV6-1 and J usage is TRBJ1-2; tentative D call: TRBD1 (6 bases). The germline V gene has CDR1 MNHNS and CDR2 SASEGT. V was cut by 4 bases and J by 4 bases, with 28 bases left in between. The CDR3 extends over 19 amino acids. The CDR3 loop is CASSGGGRVDGGFFYGYTF. In nucleotides, the CDR3 is TGTGCCAGCAGTGGGGGGGGCCGGGTCGACGGAGGATTTTTCTATGGCTACACCTTC.